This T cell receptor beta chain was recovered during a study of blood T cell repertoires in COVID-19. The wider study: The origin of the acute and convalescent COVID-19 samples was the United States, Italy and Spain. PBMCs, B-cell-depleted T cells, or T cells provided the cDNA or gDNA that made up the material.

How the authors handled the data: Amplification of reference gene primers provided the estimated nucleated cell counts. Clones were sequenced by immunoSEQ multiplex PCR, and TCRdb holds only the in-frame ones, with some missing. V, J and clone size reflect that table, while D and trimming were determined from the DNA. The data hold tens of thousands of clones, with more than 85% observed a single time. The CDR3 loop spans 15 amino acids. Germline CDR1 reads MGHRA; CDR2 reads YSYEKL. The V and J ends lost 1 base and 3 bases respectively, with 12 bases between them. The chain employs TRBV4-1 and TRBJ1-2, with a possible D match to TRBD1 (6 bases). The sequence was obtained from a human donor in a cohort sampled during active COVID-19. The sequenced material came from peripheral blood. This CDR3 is CASSQVAAGDYGYTF. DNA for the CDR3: TGCGCCAGCAGCCAAGTTGCGGCAGGGGACTATGGCTACACCTTC.